Sequencing of this TCR beta chain was carried out in a study of blood T cell repertoires in COVID-19. Study as a whole: Samples came from the United States, Italy and Spain, spanning acute and convalescent COVID-19. The analysed material was cDNA or gDNA that came from T cells, B-cell-depleted T cells, or PBMCs.

Per the original methods: It was from reference gene primer amplification that nucleated cell counts were estimated. The assay was immunoSEQ multiplex PCR, and TCRdb's table has in-frame clones only and misses some. V, J and clone size are taken as reported in that table, and D and trimming were inferred from the DNA itself. The sample holds roughly 90,000 clones; over 85% are singletons and the top ten take roughly 2%. Losses at the gene ends were 3 bases for V and 3 bases for J; bases not matched to a gene: 3. The germline V gene has CDR1 SGHAT and CDR2 FQNNGV. This CDR3 contains 14 residues. This chain links TRBV11-2 with TRBJ1-2, with 8 bases lining up with TRBD1. Sequenced: peripheral blood. The receptor was derived from a man aged 45-60 years with acute or convalescent COVID-19. This CDR3 is CASSFGTGDYGYTF. The DNA of the CDR3 is TGTGCCAGCAGCTTCGGGACAGGAGACTATGGCTACACCTTC.